The present T cell receptor (beta chain) was sequenced within a study of blood T cell repertoires in COVID-19. Study details: Sources were T cells, B-cell-depleted T cells, or PBMCs; the material itself was cDNA or gDNA.

Study processing details: Using reference gene primer amplification, nucleated cell counts were estimated. The repertoire was sequenced with immunoSEQ multiplex PCR; TCRdb's copy has only in-frame clones and lacks some. The DNA gave D and trimming, while V, J and clone size come from that table. The sample lists about 100,000 clones; approximately 86% were seen once. The CDR3 has 15 residues. CDR1 and CDR2 from the germline V gene are MDHEN and SYDVKM. Trimming took 8 bases from V and 4 from J, leaving 17 bases between them. Sequencing was carried out using peripheral blood. The source is a human donor in a cohort sampled during active COVID-19. This chain links TRBV28 with TRBJ1-4; D perhaps matches TRBD1 (6 bases). The CDR3 loop is CASEPSGDGNEKLFF. In DNA form, the CDR3 reads TGTGCCAGCGAACCCTCAGGGGATGGTAATGAAAAACTGTTTTTT.